The next 22 T cell receptor beta chains were all read from a single sample in a study of post-analysis software for immune sequencing data (dated by TCRdb to between 2014 and 2017). Study-wide findings and limitations: About five TRBV segments, including TRBV5-6, TRBV5-1 and TRBV20-1, were significantly more frequent in patients than controls.

Library preparation was by PCR. Sequencer: Illumina HiSeq 2500. To reduce PCR and sequencing biases, unique molecular identifiers were incorporated into the TCR beta cDNA libraries. The public reads were quality trimmed at Q25 with fastp and then assembled into clones with MiXCR by TCRdb, keeping productive beta chains. Rows matching on CDR3 protein sequence are summarized as one entry with the most common DNA and genes. Recorded for this sample are hundreds of thousands of distinct CDR3 sequences; 30% of them occurred a single time. Jointly, the top ten make up more than 0.55% of the sample. The antigens these receptors bind are not known. Sequences were obtained from blood. The receptors derive from a girl aged 5-17 years with multiple sclerosis.

Written as DNA, the CDR3 is TGCGCCAGCAGGGGCAAAAACATTCAGTACTTC. It is translated as CASRGKNIQYF. The chain recombines TRBV10-1 with TRBJ2-4; D remains ambiguous. V was clipped by 6 bases and J by 3 bases, with 3 bases between them. Per germline, CDR1 WNHNN and CDR2 SYGVQD (reference sequence). The CDR3 is 11 amino acids.

This chain links TRBV6-5 with TRBJ1-2, with a possible D match to TRBD1 (6 bases). CDR1 and CDR2 from the germline V gene are MNHEY and SVGAGI. With 5 bases removed from V and 0 bases from J, the gap between germline ends came to 10 bases. The CDR3 length is 14 residues. CDR3 residues: CASSGTQTNYGYTF. CDR3 sequence (DNA): TGTGCCAGCAGTGGGACACAGACTAACTATGGCTACACCTTC.

This clonotype has ten or more counts. The chain couples TRBV7-2 to TRBJ2-5, with TRBD2 as a possible D gene (6 bases). Germline V lookup: CDR1 SGHTA, CDR2 FQGNSA. The ends were cut back, 2 bases at V and 0 bases at J, with 7 bases in the middle. The CDR3 covers 14 residues. CDR3 amino acids: CASSLWGDQETQYF. CDR3 nucleotides: TGTGCCAGCAGCTTATGGGGGGACCAAGAGACCCAGTACTTC.

The chain recombines TRBV4-1 with TRBJ1-2, with TRBD1 matching over 7 bases. Unmatched junction bases numbered 13, after V lost 1 base and J lost 2 bases. Per germline, CDR1 MGHRA and CDR2 YSYEKL. CDR3 length: 18 residues. The CDR3: CASSQVSRGATTNYGYTF. The CDR3 DNA reads as TGCGCCAGCAGCCAAGTGTCCAGGGGGGCGACAACCAACTATGGCTACACCTTC.

V and J are TRBV27 and TRBJ1-2; 7 bases line up with TRBD1. The germline V gene encodes CDR1 MNHEY and CDR2 SMNVEV (reference sequence). CDR3 length: 16 residues. V dropped 7 bases and J dropped 0; count of bases not matched to a gene: 11. The CDR3 DNA reads as TGTGCCAGCACCGAATTCGGGACAGCGTCTAACTATGGCTACACCTTC. The encoded protein is CASTEFGTASNYGYTF.

In this sample, this clonotype turned up many times. The rearrangement links TRBV27 to TRBJ1-5, with D unclear. The V end lost 3 bases, the J end lost 3 bases, and 6 bases lay between the germline ends. CDR1 and CDR2 (germline): MNHEY, SMNVEV (reference sequence). CDR3 length: 13 amino acids. The CDR3 coding sequence is TGTGCCAGCAGTTTTCAGTACAATCAGCCCCAGCATTTT. This translates into CASSFQYNQPQHF.

This clonotype appeared a few times. The DNA of the CDR3 is TGCAGCGTCGGAACAGGGGGCGCGGATGGCTACACCTTC. This codes for CSVGTGGADGYTF. V and J are TRBV29-1 and TRBJ1-2; TRBD1 agrees at 9 bases. V was pared by 6 bases and J by 6 bases, with 8 bases of the junction left unmatched. The CDR3 totals 13 residues. In germline, CDR1 is SQVTM, CDR2 ANQGSEA.

There are a few counts of this clonotype. The rearrangement links TRBV28 to TRBJ2-7; TRBD2 might be the D (6 bases). The CDR3 totals 12 residues. V lost 5 bases to trimming and J lost 6 bases, with 11 bases between them. Germline V gene sequence: CDR1 MDHEN, CDR2 SYDVKM. In DNA form, the CDR3 reads TGTGCCAGCAGTCGGCTAGCGACCGAGCAGTACTTC. As protein: CASSRLATEQYF.

This clonotype was seen a handful of times. The chain couples TRBV7-9 to TRBJ2-5, with TRBD2 matching over 11 bases. Germline V gene data show CDR1 as SEHNR and CDR2 as FQNEAQ (reference sequence). The CDR3 length is 15 residues. With 4 bases clipped from V and 2 bases from J, the junction kept 3 bases outside the gene matches. DNA for the CDR3: TGTGCCAGCAGCTGGGGACTAGCGGTTCAAGAGACCCAGTACTTC. It translates to CASSWGLAVQETQYF.

DNA for the CDR3: TGTGCCAGCAGCCGGACGTTCAGTCCTAGCGGAAGCTACGAGCAGTACTTC. Residues: CASSRTFSPSGSYEQYF. This chain links TRBV5-6 with TRBJ2-7; 7 bases line up with TRBD2. The V segment lost 4 bases and the J segment 3 bases; nucleotides outside the gene matches: 16. Germline-derived CDR1 and CDR2 are SGHDT and YYEEEE. CDR3 length equals 17 residues.

The chain links TRBV20-1 to TRBJ1-4, with a possible D match to TRBD1 (5 bases). CDR3 length: 15 amino acids. The germline gives CDR1 DFQATT, CDR2 SNEGSKA (reference sequence). The V and J ends lost 2 bases and 0 bases respectively, with 10 bases between them. CDR3 sequence reads: CSARRRTTTNEKLFF. The CDR3 DNA reads TGCAGTGCTAGAAGACGGACAACAACTAATGAAAAACTGTTTTTT.

This clonotype was detected only a few times. The chain has TRBV29-1 and TRBJ2-1, with 8 bases lining up with TRBD1. CDR3 length equals 14 residues. The germline gives CDR1 SQVTM, CDR2 ANQGSEA. V gave up 3 bases and J gave up 3 bases; unmatched junction bases: 4. CDR3 in amino acids: CSVDLGQGYNEQFF. DNA for the CDR3: TGCAGCGTTGATCTCGGACAGGGCTACAATGAGCAGTTCTTC.

The chain combines TRBV18 with TRBJ2-5; D may be TRBD1 or TRBD2 (6 bases each). This CDR3 is built from 14 residues. Trimming took off 0 bases at V and 6 bases at J, with 11 bases between the two ends. Germline loops: CDR1 KGHSH, CDR2 LQKENI. The CDR3 region has the DNA TGTGCCAGCTCACCACCGGCCGGGGGCCAGACCCAGTACTTC. Encoded protein: CASSPPAGGQTQYF.

This clonotype has at least ten counts. The chain has TRBV9 and TRBJ2-7, with 13 bases fitting TRBD2. V shed 4 bases and J 4 bases; nucleotides not matched to a gene: 8. The CDR3 loop spans 16 amino acids. The germline gives CDR1 SGDLS, CDR2 YYNGEE. The CDR3 region has the DNA TGTGCCAGCAGCACAGGACTAGCGGGAGTAGGATACGAGCAGTACTTC. It codes for CASSTGLAGVGYEQYF.

This sequence joins TRBV9 and TRBJ2-5; D may be TRBD2 (6 bases). There are 14 residues in the CDR3. V dropped 0 bases and J dropped 11 bases, with 17 bases sitting between them. Germline V gives CDR1 SGDLS, CDR2 YYNGEE. The CDR3 DNA reads TGTGCCAGCAGCGTAGAGTTCGCCCCCCGGGAGCAGTACTTC. Translation: CASSVEFAPREQYF.

This clonotype came up a few times. The rearrangement uses TRBV5-1 and TRBJ1-2; TRBD1 aligns across 10 bases. Germline lookup yields CDR1 SGHRS and CDR2 YFSETQ. The CDR3 is made up of 15 amino acids. The junction had 7 bases not matched to a gene; V was cut back by 4 bases and J by 4 bases. Here the CDR3 reads CASSTGTGVTYGYTF. DNA of the CDR3: TGCGCCAGCAGCACCGGGACAGGGGTTACCTATGGCTACACCTTC.

The rearrangement uses TRBV29-1 and TRBJ2-7, with TRBD1 matching over 7 bases. With 6 bases clipped from V and 5 bases from J, the junction kept 7 bases outside the gene matches. Germline CDR1 reads SQVTM; CDR2 reads ANQGSEA. This CDR3 has 12 amino acids. CDR3 coding DNA: TGCAGCGTCTCGACAGGGCGGCACGAGCAGTACTTC. It codes for CSVSTGRHEQYF.

The chain couples TRBV20-1 to TRBJ1-5; 8 bases match TRBD1. V dropped 6 bases and J dropped 9; count of bases not matched to a gene: 13. Germline V gene lookup returns CDR1 DFQATT and CDR2 SNEGSKA (reference sequence). The CDR3 totals 14 residues. CDR3 residues: CSARDRSRRGPQHF. The CDR3 nucleotides read TGCAGTGCGAGGGACAGGTCCCGCAGGGGGCCCCAGCATTTT.

A few counts support this clonotype. This sequence joins TRBV29-1 and TRBJ2-5; 8 bases align to TRBD1. V trimming: 6 bases; J trimming: 4 bases; junction bases outside the gene matches: 7. CDR1 is SQVTM and CDR2 is ANQGSEA in the germline V gene. The CDR3 is 13 amino acids. CDR3 protein: CSVCGQGTETQYF. The DNA for the CDR3 is TGCAGCGTGTGTGGACAGGGCACAGAGACCCAGTACTTC.

The V call is TRBV7-9, the J call TRBJ2-1; D might be TRBD2 (6 bases). This CDR3 is 15 amino acids long. V was pared by 5 bases and J by 0 bases, with 11 bases between. Looked up from germline, CDR1 is SEHNR and CDR2 is FQNEAQ (reference sequence). In DNA form, the CDR3 reads TGTGCCAGCAGCCCGACTAGGGGCTCCTACAATGAGCAGTTCTTC. It is translated as CASSPTRGSYNEQFF.

The chain has TRBV7-9 and TRBJ2-1; D gene unclear. Between the trimmed V and J ends, which lost 1 base and 6 bases, there was a span of 13 bases. Germline-derived CDR1 and CDR2 are SEHNR and FQNEAQ (reference sequence). The CDR3 is 15 amino acids. CDR3 sequence: CASSLVLGPSNEQFF. The CDR3, as DNA: TGTGCCAGCAGCTTAGTACTGGGTCCGTCCAATGAGCAGTTCTTC.

This clonotype was seen a handful of times. The rearrangement joins TRBV18 to TRBJ2-5; TRBD1 or TRBD2 may be the D gene (5 bases each). Trimming removed 5 bases at V and 4 bases at J, with 8 bases between. The CDR3 length is 12 residues. Germline CDR1 and CDR2: KGHSH and LQKENI. CDR3 DNA: TGTGCCAGCTCAGGGACGACAGAGACCCAGTACTTC. It is translated as CASSGTTETQYF.